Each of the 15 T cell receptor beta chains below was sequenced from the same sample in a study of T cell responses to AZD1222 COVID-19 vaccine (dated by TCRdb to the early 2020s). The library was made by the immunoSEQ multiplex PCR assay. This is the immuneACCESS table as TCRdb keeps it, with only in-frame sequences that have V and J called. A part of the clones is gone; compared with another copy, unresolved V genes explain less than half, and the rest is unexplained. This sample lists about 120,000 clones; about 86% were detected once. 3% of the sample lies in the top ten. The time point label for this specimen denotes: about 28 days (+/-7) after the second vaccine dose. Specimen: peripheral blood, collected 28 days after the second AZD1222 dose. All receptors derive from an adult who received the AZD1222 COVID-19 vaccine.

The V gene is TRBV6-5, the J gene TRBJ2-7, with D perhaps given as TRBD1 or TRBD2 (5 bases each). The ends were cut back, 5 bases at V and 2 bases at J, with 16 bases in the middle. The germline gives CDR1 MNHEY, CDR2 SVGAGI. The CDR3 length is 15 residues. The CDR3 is CASSPLGDGTYEQYF. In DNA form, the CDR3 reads TGTGCCAGCAGTCCTCTAGGGGACGGTACCTACGAGCAGTACTTC.

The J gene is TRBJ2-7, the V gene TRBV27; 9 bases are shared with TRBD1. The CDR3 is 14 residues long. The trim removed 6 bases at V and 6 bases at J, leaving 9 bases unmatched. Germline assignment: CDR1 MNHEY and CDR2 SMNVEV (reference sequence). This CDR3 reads CASRPTGGPSEQYF. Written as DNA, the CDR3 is TGTGCCAGCAGGCCTACAGGGGGCCCCTCCGAGCAGTACTTC.

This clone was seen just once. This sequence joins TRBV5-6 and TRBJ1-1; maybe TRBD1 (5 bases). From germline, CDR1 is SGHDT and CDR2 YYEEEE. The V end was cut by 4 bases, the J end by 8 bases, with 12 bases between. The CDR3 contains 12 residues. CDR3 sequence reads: CASSRDLLEAFF. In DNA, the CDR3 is TGTGCCAGCAGCCGGGACCTCCTAGAAGCTTTCTTT.

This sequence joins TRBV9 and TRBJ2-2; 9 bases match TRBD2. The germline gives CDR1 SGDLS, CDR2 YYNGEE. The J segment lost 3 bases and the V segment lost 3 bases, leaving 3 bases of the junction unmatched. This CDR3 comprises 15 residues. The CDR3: CASSGLADYTGELFF. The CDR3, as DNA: TGTGCCAGCAGCGGACTAGCGGACTACACCGGGGAGCTGTTTTTT.

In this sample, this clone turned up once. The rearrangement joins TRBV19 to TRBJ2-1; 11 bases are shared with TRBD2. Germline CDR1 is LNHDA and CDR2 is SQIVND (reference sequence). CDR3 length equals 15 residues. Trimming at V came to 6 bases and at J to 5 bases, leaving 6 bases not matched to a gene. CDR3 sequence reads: CASSLLAGDDNEQFF. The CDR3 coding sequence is TGTGCCAGTAGCCTACTAGCGGGGGACGACAATGAGCAGTTCTTC.

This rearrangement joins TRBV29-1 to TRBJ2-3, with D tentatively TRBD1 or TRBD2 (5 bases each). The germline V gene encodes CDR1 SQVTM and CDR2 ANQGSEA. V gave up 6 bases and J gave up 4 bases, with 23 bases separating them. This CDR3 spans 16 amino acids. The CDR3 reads CSVLAFPGRGADTQYF. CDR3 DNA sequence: TGCAGCGTCCTCGCCTTTCCGGGGCGAGGGGCAGATACGCAGTATTTT.

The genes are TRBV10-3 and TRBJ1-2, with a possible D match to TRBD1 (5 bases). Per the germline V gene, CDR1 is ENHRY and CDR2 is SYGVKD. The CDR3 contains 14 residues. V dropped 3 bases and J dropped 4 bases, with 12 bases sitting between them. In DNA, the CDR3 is TGTGCCATCAGTGAAGGGACGGCACGCTATGGCTACACCTTC. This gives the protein CAISEGTARYGYTF.

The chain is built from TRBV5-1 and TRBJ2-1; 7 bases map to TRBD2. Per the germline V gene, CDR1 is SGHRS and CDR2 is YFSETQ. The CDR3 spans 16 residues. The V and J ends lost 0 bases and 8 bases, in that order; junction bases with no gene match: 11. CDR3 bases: TGCGCCAGCAGCTTGGGAGGAGCGGGGCCAGCGGATGAGCAGTTCTTC. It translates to CASSLGGAGPADEQFF.

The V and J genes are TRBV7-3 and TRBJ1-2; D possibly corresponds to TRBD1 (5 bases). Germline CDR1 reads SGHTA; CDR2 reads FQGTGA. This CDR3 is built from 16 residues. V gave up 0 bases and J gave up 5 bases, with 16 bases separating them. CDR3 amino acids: CASSLTGTAGGYGYTF. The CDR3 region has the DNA TGTGCCAGCAGCTTAACTGGGACCGCTGGGGGTTATGGCTACACCTTC.

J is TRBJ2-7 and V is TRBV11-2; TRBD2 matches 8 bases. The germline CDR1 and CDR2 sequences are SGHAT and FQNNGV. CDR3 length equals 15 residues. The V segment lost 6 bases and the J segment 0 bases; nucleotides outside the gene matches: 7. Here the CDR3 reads CASRRPGTSSYEQYF. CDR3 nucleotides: TGTGCCAGCAGGCGGCCCGGGACTAGCTCCTACGAGCAGTACTTC. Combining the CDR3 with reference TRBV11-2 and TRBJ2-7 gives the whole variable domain EAGVAQSPRYKIIEKRQSVAFWCNPISGHATLYWYQQILGQGPKLLIQFQNNGVVDDSQLPKDRFSAERLKGVDSTLKIQPAKLEDSAVYLCASRRPGTSSYEQYFGPGTRLTVT.

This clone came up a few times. The CDR3, as DNA: TGTGCCAGCAGTTACTCAAGGCTCCAAGACTACTACGAGCAGTACTTC. Translating gives CASSYSRLQDYYEQYF. The V call is TRBV6-5, the J call TRBJ2-7; possibly TRBD2 for D (5 bases). Germline-derived CDR1 and CDR2 are MNHEY and SVGAGI. V lost 0 bases and J lost 3, with 15 bases in between. The CDR3 totals 16 residues.

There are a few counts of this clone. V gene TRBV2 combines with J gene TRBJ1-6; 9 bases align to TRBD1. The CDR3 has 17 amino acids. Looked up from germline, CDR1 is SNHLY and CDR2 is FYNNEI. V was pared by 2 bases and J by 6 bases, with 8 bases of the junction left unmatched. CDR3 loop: CASSEFTGGFFNSPLHF. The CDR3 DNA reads TGTGCCAGCAGTGAATTCACAGGGGGCTTCTTTAATTCACCCCTCCACTTT.

The CDR3 sequence: CAWGRASTNEKLFF. DNA of the CDR3: TGTGCCTGGGGACGGGCCTCAACTAATGAAAAACTGTTTTTT. J is TRBJ1-4 and V is TRBV30; unclear D gene. Germline CDR1 reads GTSNPN; CDR2 reads SVGIG (reference sequence). This CDR3 is 14 amino acids long. V was pared by 5 bases and J by 0 bases, with 10 bases between.

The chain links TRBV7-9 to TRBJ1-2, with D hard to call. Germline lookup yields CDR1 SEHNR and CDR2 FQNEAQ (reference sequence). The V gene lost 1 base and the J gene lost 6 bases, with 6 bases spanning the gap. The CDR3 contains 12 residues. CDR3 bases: TGTGCCAGCAGCTTAGACGGTCATGGCTACACCTTC. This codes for CASSLDGHGYTF.

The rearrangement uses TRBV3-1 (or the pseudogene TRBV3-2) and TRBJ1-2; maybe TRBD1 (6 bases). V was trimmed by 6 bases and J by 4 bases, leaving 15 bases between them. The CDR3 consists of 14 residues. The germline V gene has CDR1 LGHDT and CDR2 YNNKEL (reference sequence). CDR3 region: CASRIGGATYGYTF. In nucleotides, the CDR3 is TGTGCCAGCAGGATCGGGGGGGCGACCTATGGCTACACCTTC.